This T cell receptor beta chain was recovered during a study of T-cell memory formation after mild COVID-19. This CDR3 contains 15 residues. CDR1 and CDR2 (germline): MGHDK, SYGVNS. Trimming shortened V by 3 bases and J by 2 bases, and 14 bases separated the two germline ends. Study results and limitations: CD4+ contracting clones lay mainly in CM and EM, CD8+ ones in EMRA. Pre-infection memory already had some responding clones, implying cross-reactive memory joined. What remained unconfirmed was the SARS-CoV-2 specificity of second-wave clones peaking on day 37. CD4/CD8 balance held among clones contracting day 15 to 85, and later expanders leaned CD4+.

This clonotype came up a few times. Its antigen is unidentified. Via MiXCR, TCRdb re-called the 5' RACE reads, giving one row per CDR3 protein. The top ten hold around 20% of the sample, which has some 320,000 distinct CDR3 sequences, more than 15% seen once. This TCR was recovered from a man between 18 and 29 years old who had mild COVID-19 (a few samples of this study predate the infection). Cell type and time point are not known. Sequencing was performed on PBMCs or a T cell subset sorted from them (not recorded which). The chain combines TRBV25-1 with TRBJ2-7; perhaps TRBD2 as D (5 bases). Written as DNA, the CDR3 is TGTGCCAGCAGTGAGGGGAACGGAGGCCCCTACGAGCAGTACTTC. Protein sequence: CASSEGNGGPYEQYF.